What follows is one T cell receptor beta chain and its context. Its antigen is unknown. Per germline, CDR1 LGHDT and CDR2 YNNKEL (reference sequence). The CDR3 consists of 15 residues. V lost 4 bases, J lost 0 bases, and 10 bases lay in between. Here immunoSEQ multiplex PCR was the method, and the copy in TCRdb shows in-frame clones only, minus some. This sample carries about 120,000 clones, approximately 90% of them seen once, and the ten largest clones take over 1.5%. The data belong to a study of T cell responses to AZD1222 COVID-19 vaccine. On the study more broadly: Second-dose schedules of about 4 or about 12 weeks were combined.

Study outcomes and limitations: Nearly half of spike-specific TCRs reportedly go after variant regions that carry no mutations.

This sequence originates from an adult in good health. The genes are TRBV3-1 (or the pseudogene TRBV3-2) and TRBJ1-5; D remains ambiguous. The input for sequencing was peripheral blood, taken on day 0 of AZD1222 vaccination. For the CDR3, the DNA is TGTGCCAGCAGCCCGGCGGGAATTAGCAATCAGCCCCAGCATTTT. Translated, it gives CASSPAGISNQPQHF.